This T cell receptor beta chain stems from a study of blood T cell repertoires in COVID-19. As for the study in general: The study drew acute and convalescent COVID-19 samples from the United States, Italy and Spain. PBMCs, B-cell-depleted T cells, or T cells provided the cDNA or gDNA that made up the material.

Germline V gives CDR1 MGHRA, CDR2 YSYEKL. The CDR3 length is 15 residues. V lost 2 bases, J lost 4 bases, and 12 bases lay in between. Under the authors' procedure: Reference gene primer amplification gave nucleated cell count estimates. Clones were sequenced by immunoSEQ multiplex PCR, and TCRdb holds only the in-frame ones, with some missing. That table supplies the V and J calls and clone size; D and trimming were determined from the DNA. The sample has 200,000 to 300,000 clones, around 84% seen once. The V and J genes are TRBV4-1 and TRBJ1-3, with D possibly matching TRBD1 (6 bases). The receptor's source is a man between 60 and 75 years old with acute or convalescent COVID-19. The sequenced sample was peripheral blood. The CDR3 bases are TGCGCCAGCAGCCAACCTCAGGGGACGGGAAACACCATATATTTT. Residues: CASSQPQGTGNTIYF.